One and the same sample provided the 18 T cell receptor beta chains below, sequenced in a study of OX40 agonist ivuxolimab in advanced cancers. Libraries were prepared by immunoSEQ multiplex PCR; TCRdb keeps only in-frame clonotypes and omits some of them. The sample includes tens of thousands of clones, about 88% of them seen just once. Source: CD4+ or CD8+ T cells sorted from blood, taken in a trial of the OX40 agonist ivuxolimab. Receptor source: an adult with an advanced solid tumor such as melanoma, head and neck, liver or kidney cancer.

CDR3 protein: CASRGADTGELFF. The CDR3 DNA follows: TGTGCCAGCAGGGGGGCGGACACCGGGGAGCTGTTTTTT. The J gene is TRBJ2-2, the V gene TRBV6-5; D may be TRBD1 (6 bases). The CDR3 contains 13 residues. With 6 bases removed from V and 3 bases from J, the gap between germline ends came to 8 bases. Germline lookup yields CDR1 MNHEY and CDR2 SVGAGI.

V gene TRBV9 combines with J gene TRBJ2-5, with D possibly matching TRBD1 (7 bases). This CDR3 contains 15 residues. Germline CDR1 is SGDLS and CDR2 is YYNGEE. V lost 3 bases and J 2 bases, leaving 14 bases between the germline ends. The CDR3 DNA sequence: TGTGCCAGCAGCGCTAGGCCAGGGGGGCAAGAGACCCAGTACTTC. This encodes CASSARPGGQETQYF.

This clone was observed once. The chain recombines TRBV27 with TRBJ2-3; 8 positions agree with TRBD1. V lost 4 bases to trimming and J lost 1 base; unmatched junction nucleotides: 10. Germline-derived CDR1 and CDR2 are MNHEY and SMNVEV (reference sequence). The CDR3 covers 17 residues. The CDR3 DNA reads as TGTGCCAGCAGTTACGTGGGGACAGGCTACCGCACAGATACGCAGTATTTT. Protein sequence: CASSYVGTGYRTDTQYF.

V gene TRBV27 combines with J gene TRBJ1-2; 12 positions match TRBD1. CDR3 length: 16 amino acids. The J segment lost 8 bases and the V segment lost 6 bases, leaving 13 bases of the junction unmatched. The V gene's germline CDR1 is MNHEY and CDR2 SMNVEV (reference sequence). CDR3 loop: CASRRDRGQGAKGYTF. The CDR3 region has the DNA TGTGCCAGCAGACGAGACCGGGGACAGGGGGCGAAGGGCTACACCTTC.

The CDR3 DNA follows: TGCGCCAGCAGCTTTGTGGCGCCCGGCAATGAGCAGTTCTTC. Translated: CASSFVAPGNEQFF. The gene calls are TRBV5-1 and TRBJ2-1; no clear D gene. Germline CDR1 and CDR2: SGHRS and YFSETQ. CDR3 size: 14 residues. V was pared by 2 bases and J by 6 bases, with 12 bases between.

The chain is built from TRBV19 and TRBJ1-1, with D hard to call. The CDR3 spans 13 residues. The germline V gene has CDR1 LNHDA and CDR2 SQIVND (reference sequence). V was shortened by 4 bases and J by 2 bases, with 8 bases between the two germline ends. CDR3: CASSTSYNTEAFF. The DNA of the CDR3 is TGTGCCAGTAGTACATCCTATAACACTGAAGCTTTCTTT.

The CDR3 spells CASSPGTGEITGELFF. CDR3 nucleotide sequence: TGTGCCAGCTCACCTGGGACAGGAGAAATCACCGGGGAGCTGTTTTTT. The chain couples TRBV18 to TRBJ2-2, with TRBD1 matching over 8 bases. The trim removed 3 bases at V and 4 bases at J, leaving 7 bases unmatched. Germline loops: CDR1 KGHSH, CDR2 LQKENI. The CDR3 has 16 residues.

This clone was found once. The chain employs TRBV7-9 and TRBJ1-2; D call uncertain. Germline values: CDR1 SEHNR, CDR2 FQNEAQ (reference sequence). Trimming removed 2 bases at V and 7 bases at J, with 17 bases between. There are 15 residues in the CDR3. In DNA, the CDR3 is TGTGCCAGCAGCTTAAGTTCCGGGAGAGAAGGTGGCTACACCTTC. Its protein is CASSLSSGREGGYTF.

This clone was counted once. The V and J genes are TRBV6-6 and TRBJ1-1, with a tentative D call TRBD1 (5 bases). Trimming pared 5 bases from V and 4 bases from J, leaving 14 bases between. CDR1 and CDR2 from the germline V gene are MNHNY and SVGAGI (reference sequence). The CDR3 extends over 14 amino acids. CDR3: CASSRVGAGTEAFF. The CDR3 DNA is TGTGCCAGCAGTCGGGTCGGGGCAGGCACTGAAGCTTTCTTT.

This rearrangement joins TRBV19 to TRBJ1-5; possibly TRBD1 for D (6 bases). Germline V gene data show CDR1 as LNHDA and CDR2 as SQIVND (reference sequence). The CDR3 is 14 amino acids. V shed 1 base and J shed 7 bases, with 11 bases lying between them. The CDR3 DNA reads TGTGCCAGTAGTATAGGTCGGGGGGGCCAGCCCCAGCATTTT. It translates to CASSIGRGGQPQHF.

The rearrangement joins TRBV5-6 to TRBJ2-7; 9 bases line up with TRBD1. The CDR3 length is 14 residues. Germline-derived CDR1 and CDR2 are SGHDT and YYEEEE. With 2 bases clipped from V and 3 bases from J, the junction kept 3 bases outside the gene matches. The CDR3 DNA is TGTGCCAGCAGCTTTTGGGACAGGGACTACGAGCAGTACTTC. It encodes CASSFWDRDYEQYF.

This sequence joins TRBV2 and TRBJ2-5, with a tentative D call TRBD1 (6 bases). Trimming removed 5 bases at V and 7 bases at J, with 23 bases between. In germline, CDR1 is SNHLY, CDR2 FYNNEI. This CDR3 comprises 16 residues. In DNA form, the CDR3 reads TGTGCCAGCAGTCTTACACTATCCGGGGTAGGGGGGACCCAGTACTTC. Translating gives CASSLTLSGVGGTQYF.

The chain employs TRBV6-5 and TRBJ1-2, with 10 nucleotides matching TRBD1. The CDR3 totals 14 residues. Per the germline V gene, CDR1 is MNHEY and CDR2 is SVGAGI. The V and J ends lost 0 bases and 7 bases, in that order; junction bases with no gene match: 2. This CDR3 is CASSYSGQGGGYTF. The CDR3 bases are TGTGCCAGCAGTTACTCCGGACAGGGGGGTGGCTACACCTTC.

J is TRBJ2-7 and V is TRBV6-1; 7 bases are shared with TRBD2. The CDR3 has 14 residues. Germline V gives CDR1 MNHNS, CDR2 SASEGT. Unmatched junction bases numbered 8, after V lost 6 bases and J lost 3 bases. CDR3: CASSQTGLVYEQYF. The CDR3, as DNA: TGTGCCAGCAGCCAAACAGGACTAGTCTACGAGCAGTACTTC.

This clone was seen only once. The rearrangement uses TRBV4-2 and TRBJ2-7; 7 bases align to TRBD2. The CDR3 contains 15 residues. Germline V gene data show CDR1 as LGHNA and CDR2 as YNFKEQ. V dropped 0 bases and J dropped 4; count of bases not matched to a gene: 6. The CDR3 DNA reads as TGTGCCAGCAGCCAAGATGGCCAGCGGGATTACGAGCAGTACTTC. Its translation is CASSQDGQRDYEQYF.

The V call is TRBV11-2, the J call TRBJ2-3, with a tentative D call TRBD2 (6 bases). Germline V gene sequence: CDR1 SGHAT, CDR2 FQNNGV. There are 16 residues in the CDR3. V lost 4 bases, J lost 7 bases, and 21 bases lay in between. CDR3 in amino acids: CASSSRLVGTTYTQYF. CDR3 nucleotides: TGTGCCAGCAGCTCCCGACTAGTGGGCACGACGTATACGCAGTATTTT.

This chain joins TRBV7-2 and TRBJ2-2; 9 nucleotides line up with TRBD2. Germline lookup yields CDR1 SGHTA and CDR2 FQGNSA. Trimming removed 5 bases from V and 0 bases from J; junction bases left unmatched: 10. The CDR3 is 18 residues long. CDR3 protein: CASSRYGLAGTNTGELFF. CDR3 nucleotides: TGTGCCAGCAGCCGGTATGGGCTAGCGGGGACGAACACCGGGGAGCTGTTTTTT.

V and J are TRBV6-4 and TRBJ1-1; D is unclear. Germline V lookup: CDR1 MRHNA, CDR2 SNTAGT. With 4 bases removed from V and 1 base from J, the gap between germline ends came to 10 bases. The CDR3 extends over 14 amino acids. The CDR3 DNA reads as TGTGCCAGCAGTGCGGAATTTGGGAACACTGAAGCTTTCTTT. Translated, it gives CASSAEFGNTEAFF.